Given below is one T cell receptor (beta chain) in context. The data stem from a study of cytomegalovirus exposure and HLA in healthy donors. V lost 0 bases and J lost 4; bases outside the gene matches: 2. Germline V gene data show CDR1 as SNHLY and CDR2 as FYNNEI. CDR3 length: 16 amino acids. The PCR contained 60 Vbeta and 13 Jbeta primers. Data came from immunoSEQ multiplex PCR; TCRdb stores just in-frame clones and leaves some out. The table has 270,000 or so clones, nearly 95% seen once. The chain is built from TRBV2 and TRBJ1-6; 8 nucleotides match TRBD1. The sample comprised PBMCs. The origin of this receptor is a girl aged 2 to 9 in good health and CMV-seronegative. CDR3 sequence reads: CASSEAGQGYNSPLHF. CDR3 sequence (DNA): TGTGCCAGCAGTGAAGCAGGACAGGGTTATAATTCACCCCTCCACTTT.